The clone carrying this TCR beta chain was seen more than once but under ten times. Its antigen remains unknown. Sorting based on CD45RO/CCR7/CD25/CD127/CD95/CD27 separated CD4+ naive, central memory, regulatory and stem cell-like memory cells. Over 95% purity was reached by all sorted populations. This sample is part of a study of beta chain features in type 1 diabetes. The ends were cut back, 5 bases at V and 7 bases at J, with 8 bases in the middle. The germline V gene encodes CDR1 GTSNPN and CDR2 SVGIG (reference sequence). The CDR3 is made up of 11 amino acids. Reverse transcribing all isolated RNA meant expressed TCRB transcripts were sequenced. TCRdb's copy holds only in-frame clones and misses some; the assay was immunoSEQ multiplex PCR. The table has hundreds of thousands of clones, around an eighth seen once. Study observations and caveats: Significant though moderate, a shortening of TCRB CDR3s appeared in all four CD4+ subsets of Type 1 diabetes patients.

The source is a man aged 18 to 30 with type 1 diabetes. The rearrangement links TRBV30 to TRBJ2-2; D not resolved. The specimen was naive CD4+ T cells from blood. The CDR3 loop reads CAWSQSGELFF. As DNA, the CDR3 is TGTGCCTGGTCACAGAGCGGGGAGCTGTTTTTT.